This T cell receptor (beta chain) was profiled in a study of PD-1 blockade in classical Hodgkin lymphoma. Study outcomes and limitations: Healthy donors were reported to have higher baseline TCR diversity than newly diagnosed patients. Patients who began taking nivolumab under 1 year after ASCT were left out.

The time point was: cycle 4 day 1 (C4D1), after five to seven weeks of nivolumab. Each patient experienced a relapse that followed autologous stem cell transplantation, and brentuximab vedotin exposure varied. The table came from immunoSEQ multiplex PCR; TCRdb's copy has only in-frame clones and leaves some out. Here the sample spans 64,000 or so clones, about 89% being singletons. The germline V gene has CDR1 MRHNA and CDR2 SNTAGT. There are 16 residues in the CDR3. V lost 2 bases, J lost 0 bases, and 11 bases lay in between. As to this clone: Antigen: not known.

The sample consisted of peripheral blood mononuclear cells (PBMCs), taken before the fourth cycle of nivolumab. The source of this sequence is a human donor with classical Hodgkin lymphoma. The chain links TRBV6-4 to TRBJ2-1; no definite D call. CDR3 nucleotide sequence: TGTGCCAGCAGTGACACTGGCTTAAGCTCCTACAATGAGCAGTTCTTC. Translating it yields CASSDTGLSSYNEQFF.